This T cell receptor (beta chain) was recorded in a study of T cell repertoires in cytomegalovirus infection. Study overall: Public TCR beta signatures marked donors with CMV infection and the matching HLA.

TCRdb called the reads again in MiXCR, with one record for every CDR3 protein. The sample includes hundreds of thousands of distinct CDR3 sequences, 20% to 25% of them seen just once. Trimming took 4 bases from V and 0 from J, leaving 19 bases between them. The length of the CDR3 is 18 residues. This receptor was taken from a human donor in good health (CMV status not recorded). Some clones in this sample may be carry-over from other donors' samples. The chain recombines TRBV12-3 or TRBV12-4 with TRBJ1-5, with unresolved D. The sequencing input was CD8+ T cells from PBMCs. Written as DNA, the CDR3 is TGTGCCAGCAGTTGGGAGCCCGGCGATTGGCATAGCAATCAGCCCCAGCATTTT. As protein: CASSWEPGDWHSNQPQHF.